Listed below are T cell receptor beta chains from one sample, sequenced in a study of brain metastases from non-small cell lung cancer. Libraries were prepared by immunoSEQ multiplex PCR; TCRdb keeps only in-frame clonotypes and omits some of them. The table has about 3,100 clones, around 81% seen once. Sample: tissue from a brain metastasis. The receptors originated from a donor over 35 with non-small cell lung cancer. The CDR3 runs from the conserved cysteine through the conserved F or W. A D gene is named only where the DNA matches it firmly. The size entry is marked missing in some rows and otherwise reads once, few, many or a size class.

TGTGCCAGCAGCTTTGGCAGCGGCTATGGCTACACCTTC,CASSFGSGYGYTF,TRBV7-9,TRBJ1-2,.,.
TGCGCCAGCAGCCTCGGACAGCCCGGGCCGGTGGGTGAAAAACTGTTTTTT,CASSLGQPGPVGEKLFF,TRBV5-1,TRBJ1-4,.,large
TGTGCCAGCAGCCAAGATATTAGGGGGGCGGAGACCCAGTACTTC,CASSQDIRGAETQYF,TRBV4-2,TRBJ2-5,.,few
TGTGCCACCAGTAAAGGACTAGGAGCCTACGAGCAGTACTTC,CATSKGLGAYEQYF,TRBV24-1,TRBJ2-7,TRBD2,.
TGTGCCAGCAGCTCGTCATCGATTAACTATGGCTACACCTTC,CASSSSSINYGYTF,TRBV7-2,TRBJ1-2,.,.
TGTGCCAGTAGTATATACAGTTACTCTGGGGCCAACGTCCTGACTTTC,CASSIYSYSGANVLTF,TRBV19,TRBJ2-6,.,.
TGTGCCAGCTCCGGGACAGGGGGCGCGAGTACTGAAGCTTTCTTT,CASSGTGGASTEAFF,TRBV18,TRBJ1-1,TRBD1,.
TGCGCCAGCAGCTTTAATCCTGGGGCCAACGTCCTGACTTTC,CASSFNPGANVLTF,TRBV5-1,TRBJ2-6,.,.
TGTGCCAGCAGTTACTCCTGGCGGGATGAGCAGTACTTC,CASSYSWRDEQYF,TRBV6-5,TRBJ2-7,.,.
TGTGCCACTGGACGACAGGGAAGCTCCGAGCAGTACTTC,CATGRQGSSEQYF,TRBV15,TRBJ2-7,TRBD1,.
TGTGCCAGCAGTTACGAGGGACAGGGTCAAAACATTCAGTACTTC,CASSYEGQGQNIQYF,TRBV6-6,TRBJ2-4,TRBD1,.
TGTGCCAGCAGCTTAGCATTGGCAACTAATGAAAAACTGTTTTTT,CASSLALATNEKLFF,TRBV7-9,TRBJ1-4,.,.
TGTGCCAGCAGCTCGGGACAGGGGGTACTCTCTGGAAACACCATATATTTT,CASSSGQGVLSGNTIYF,TRBV7-8,TRBJ1-3,TRBD1,.
TGTGCCAGCTCACCACAGGGAGGCACTGAAGCTTTCTTT,CASSPQGGTEAFF,TRBV18,TRBJ1-1,.,.
TGTGCCATCGGCAATAGCAATCAGCCCCAGCATTTT,CAIGNSNQPQHF,TRBV10-3,TRBJ1-5,.,.
TGTGCCACCAGTGATTTGAAGGTGACCGGGACAGAAAAAGAGACCCAGTACTTC,CATSDLKVTGTEKETQYF,TRBV24-1,TRBJ2-5,TRBD1,.
TGTGCCAGCAGCCAAGATGGGTCTGGCTACACCTTC,CASSQDGSGYTF,TRBV4-2,TRBJ1-2,.,.
TGTGCCAGCAGCAGGGAAGGACTAGCGGGAGGGCCTGCCTACGAGCAGTACTTC,CASSREGLAGGPAYEQYF,TRBV7-8,TRBJ2-7,TRBD2,.
TGTGCCAGCAGTTCTGACTCTTACAATGAGCAGTTCTTC,CASSSDSYNEQFF,TRBV6-5,TRBJ2-1,.,.
TGTGCCAGCAGCTCCCATTTGACGGATGAGCAGTTCTTC,CASSSHLTDEQFF,TRBV7-3,TRBJ2-1,.,.
TGTGCCAGTAGTATTGGGGGCGGGAGCAATCAGCCCCAGCATTTT,CASSIGGGSNQPQHF,TRBV19,TRBJ1-5,.,.
TGTGCCAGCAGACCAGACAGGGGGCTAGGTCAGCCCCAGCATTTT,CASRPDRGLGQPQHF,TRBV2,TRBJ1-5,TRBD1,large
TGTGCCAGCAGCCCCATAGGGGGCGCGGGGACTGAAGCTTTCTTT,CASSPIGGAGTEAFF,TRBV5-5,TRBJ1-1,TRBD1,.
TGTGCCAGCAGCTGGGGGCAGGGGGCAGGTGGGGCCAACGTCCTGACTTTC,CASSWGQGAGGANVLTF,TRBV7-6,TRBJ2-6,TRBD1,.
TGTGCCAGCTCACCGGTATCCGGGGAGCTGTTTTTT,CASSPVSGELFF,TRBV18,TRBJ2-2,.,.
TGTGCCAGTCGACTAGCCTCTCGGGATACGCAGTATTTT,CASRLASRDTQYF,TRBV10-3,TRBJ2-3,TRBD2,.
TGTGCCAGCAGCTTAGCGCCAGGGATGATCTATGGCTACACCTTC,CASSLAPGMIYGYTF,TRBV7-9,TRBJ1-2,.,.
TGTGCCAGCAGCCCAGCCCGGGACAGAAATAATGAGCAGTTCTTC,CASSPARDRNNEQFF,TRBV9,TRBJ2-1,TRBD1,few
TGTGCCACCAGCAGAGATCGTGGGGGGCCAGGGTCTCTCGAGAACACCGGGGAGCTGTTTTTT,CATSRDRGGPGSLENTGELFF,TRBV15,TRBJ2-2,.,.
TGTGCCAGCAGTTTATTACCCGGGACTAGCGGCCCAAAGAGCTCCTACAATGAGCAGTTCTTC,CASSLLPGTSGPKSSYNEQFF,TRBV27,TRBJ2-1,TRBD2,few
TGTGTCAGCAGTAGCATCGAGTCGGGGAGAAATTCACCCCTCCACTTT,CVSSSIESGRNSPLHF,TRBV2,TRBJ1-6,.,.
TGCGCCAGCAGTGAGTCTTCCACCGGGGAGCTGTTTTTT,CASSESSTGELFF,TRBV10-2,TRBJ2-2,.,.
TGTGCCAGCAGCCCAGGGAGGGAAGCTTTCTTT,CASSPGREAFF,TRBV3-1/TRBV3-2,TRBJ1-1,.,.
TGTGCCAGCAGCTTTGGCAGCGGCTATGGCTACACCTTC,CASSFGSGYGYTF,TRBV7-2,TRBJ1-2,.,.
TGTGCCAGCAGCTGGACAGGGAGCTCCTACGAGCAGTACTTC,CASSWTGSSYEQYF,TRBV7-9,TRBJ2-7,TRBD1,.
TGCGCCAGCCGCCCAAGTTCGTCTAATGTTGGTGAAAAACTGTTTTTT,CASRPSSSNVGEKLFF,TRBV5-1,TRBJ1-4,.,.
TGTGCCAGCAGCCCCCGGACTAGCGGACCCACAGATACGCAGTATTTT,CASSPRTSGPTDTQYF,TRBV7-9,TRBJ2-3,TRBD2,large
TGTGCCAGCAGCGCAGGGGATCTGAACACTGAAGCTTTCTTT,CASSAGDLNTEAFF,TRBV7-2,TRBJ1-1,.,.
TGTGCCAGCAGGACAGCCGGGACAGGGGGAGGTATGTACGAGCAGTACTTC,CASRTAGTGGGMYEQYF,TRBV28,TRBJ2-7,TRBD1,once
TGTGCCTGGAGTAGGCCTCACGGGGAGCTGTTTTTT,CAWSRPHGELFF,TRBV30,TRBJ2-2,.,once
TGTGCCAGCAGTCGAGGGGAGCTCCATAATTCACCCCTCCACTTT,CASSRGELHNSPLHF,TRBV6-5,TRBJ1-6,.,.
TGTGCCAGTAAGGGGCAATCGGGCACTGAAGCTTTCTTT,CASKGQSGTEAFF,TRBV19,TRBJ1-1,.,.